Following are 3 T cell receptor beta chains from one sample sequenced in a study of T cells in Graves' hyperthyroidism and ophthalmopathy. What was amplified from RNA transcripts were TCR beta CDR3 regions. When the TCR CDR3 underwent first-round RT-PCR, the HTBI primer set was used. TCRdb fed the multiplex PCR reads into MiXCR, producing one record per CDR3 protein. The sample holds around 300,000 distinct CDR3 sequences; roughly an eighth are singletons and the top ten take 30% to 35%. The material sequenced was blood. The receptors come from a woman between 35 and 50 years old with Graves' ophthalmopathy.

The V gene is TRBV12-3 or TRBV12-4, the J gene TRBJ2-7, with a tentative D call TRBD2 (5 bases). This CDR3 spans 16 amino acids. V was cut by 2 bases and J by 0 bases, with 14 bases left in between. Written as DNA, the CDR3 is TGTGCCAGCAGTTTACGGCGGGCAGTGTCCTCCTACGAGCAGTACTTC. Translated, it gives CASSLRRAVSSYEQYF.

The chain has TRBV5-1 and TRBJ2-3; D is undetermined. CDR1 is SGHRS, CDR2 YFSETQ, per germline. This CDR3 region has 15 residues. Trimming cost V 7 bases and J 0 bases, with 15 bases left between them. The CDR3 loop reads CASLYGGSSTDTQYF. CDR3 DNA sequence: TGCGCCAGCCTCTACGGCGGATCTAGCACAGATACGCAGTATTTT.

The chain employs TRBV19 and TRBJ1-3; D remains unclear. V was trimmed by 5 bases and J by 11 bases, leaving 13 bases between them. The CDR3 consists of 12 residues. Germline-derived CDR1 and CDR2 are LNHDA and SQIVND (reference sequence). CDR3 loop: CASSPSLSPIYF. Here the CDR3 DNA reads TGTGCCAGTAGTCCGTCATTGAGCCCCATATATTTT.